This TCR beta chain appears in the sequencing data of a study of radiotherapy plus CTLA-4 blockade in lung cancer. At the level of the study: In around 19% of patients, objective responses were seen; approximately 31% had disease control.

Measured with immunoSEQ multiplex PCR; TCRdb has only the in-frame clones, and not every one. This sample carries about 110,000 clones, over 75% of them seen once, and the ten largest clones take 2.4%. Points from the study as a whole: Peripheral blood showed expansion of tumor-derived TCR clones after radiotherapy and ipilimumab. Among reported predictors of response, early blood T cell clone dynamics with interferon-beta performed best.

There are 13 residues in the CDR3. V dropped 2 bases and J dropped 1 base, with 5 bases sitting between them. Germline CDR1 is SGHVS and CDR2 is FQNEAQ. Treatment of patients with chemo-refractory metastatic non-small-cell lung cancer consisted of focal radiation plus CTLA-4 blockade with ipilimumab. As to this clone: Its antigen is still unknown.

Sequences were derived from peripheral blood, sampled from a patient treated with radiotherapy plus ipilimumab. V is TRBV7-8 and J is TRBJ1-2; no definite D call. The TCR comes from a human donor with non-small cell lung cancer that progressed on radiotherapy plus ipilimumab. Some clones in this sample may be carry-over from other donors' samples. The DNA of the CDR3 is TGTGCCAGCAGCTTAAACATTAACTATGGCTACACCTTC. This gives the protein CASSLNINYGYTF.